These 23 T cell receptor beta chains were all obtained from the same sample, sequenced in a study of vaccination and CD4 T cells after COVID-19. An Oncomine TCR Beta short-read assay was used to sequence the DNA from cultured CD4+ T cells. Investigators isolated genomic DNA from cultured CD4+ T cells. TCRdb analysed the PCR reads with MiXCR anew, one entry per CDR3 protein. The sample lists 6,000 to 7,000 distinct CDR3 sequences, approximately 35% occurring once. Noted treatment: roughly 10-day PBMC culture with coronavirus spike peptide pools or control peptides (ViraFEST assay). It was before the COVID-19 pandemic (2011-2018) that the unexposed donor's CD4+ T cells were collected. Their antigen targets remain unknown. The sample taken for sequencing was CD4+ T cells from blood, cultured in vitro. These receptors all stem from a human donor in good health.

This chain links TRBV28 with TRBJ1-5; D not certain. Trimming shortened V by 1 base and J by 5 bases, and 9 bases separated the two germline ends. The CDR3 has 14 amino acids. The germline V gene encodes CDR1 MDHEN and CDR2 SYDVKM. DNA for the CDR3: TGTGCCAGCAGTTTATTTCGGATAGATCAGCCCCAGCATTTT. Amino acid sequence: CASSLFRIDQPQHF.

The J gene is TRBJ1-1, the V gene TRBV20-1, with TRBD1 as a possible D gene (5 bases). The CDR3 has 17 residues. V lost 3 bases and J 0 bases, leaving 20 bases between the germline ends. Germline V gives CDR1 DFQATT, CDR2 SNEGSKA (reference sequence). The CDR3 loop is CSASGGKAGRLNTEAFF. Written as DNA, the CDR3 is TGCAGTGCTAGCGGGGGTAAGGCCGGACGGCTGAACACTGAAGCTTTCTTT.

This clonotype was recorded a few times. The chain employs TRBV7-9 and TRBJ2-7; D not resolved. V was trimmed by 2 bases and J by 2 bases, leaving 10 bases between them. The CDR3 has 14 residues. Germline V gives CDR1 SEHNR, CDR2 FQNEAQ (reference sequence). CDR3 bases: TGTGCCAGCAGCTTAAGGTCGGCAGCCTACGAGCAGTACTTC. Translated, it gives CASSLRSAAYEQYF.

The table lists this clonotype with a few counts. J is TRBJ1-5 and V is TRBV28, with 11 positions matching TRBD1. CDR3 size: 15 residues. The germline V gene has CDR1 MDHEN and CDR2 SYDVKM. After removal of 3 bases from V and 4 bases from J, the junction contained 2 bases not matched to a gene. CDR3 sequence (DNA): TGTGCCAGCAGTTTCGGACAGGGGGCTAATCAGCCCCAGCATTTT. The encoded protein is CASSFGQGANQPQHF.

The J gene is TRBJ1-1, the V gene TRBV6-1; a weak D match, TRBD1 (6 bases). The germline V and J ends were trimmed by 8 bases and 3 bases, with 10 bases remaining between them. The CDR3 spans 12 residues. Germline V lookup: CDR1 MNHNS, CDR2 SASEGT. CDR3 sequence: CASHREDTEAFF. CDR3 in DNA: TGTGCCAGCCACAGGGAGGACACTGAAGCTTTCTTT.

This chain joins TRBV7-9 and TRBJ1-1; D unresolved. The CDR3 sequence is 13 residues long. V was trimmed by 4 bases and J by 0 bases, leaving 6 bases between them. The germline V gene has CDR1 SEHNR and CDR2 FQNEAQ (reference sequence). The CDR3 DNA sequence: TGTGCCAGCAGCTCACCGGTGAACACTGAAGCTTTCTTT. The encoded protein is CASSSPVNTEAFF.

The gene calls are TRBV6-2 or TRBV6-3 and TRBJ1-5; D not resolved. The CDR3 extends over 18 amino acids. Germline lookup yields CDR1 MNHEY and CDR2 SVGEGT. Deletions cut 2 bases from V and 15 bases from J, with 32 bases between. The CDR3 sequence is CASSYGSNQPQPPQHRHF. The CDR3 DNA is TGTGCCAGCAGTTACGGTAGCAATCAGCCCCAGCCCCCCCAGCATCGGCATTTT.

The chain links TRBV7-9 to TRBJ2-5; 10 nucleotides align to TRBD2. CDR1 SEHNR and CDR2 FQNEAQ come from the germline V gene (reference sequence). J was trimmed by 2 bases and V by 5 bases; bases with no gene match: 2. The CDR3 is 14 amino acids. The chain's CDR3 is CASSPGLAQETQYF. The CDR3 coding sequence is TGTGCCAGCAGCCCGGGACTAGCGCAAGAGACCCAGTACTTC.

This clonotype came up a few times. The CDR3 sequence: CASSERGYGYTF. DNA for the CDR3: TGTGCCAGCAGTGAACGGGGGTATGGCTACACCTTC. V usage is TRBV2 and J usage is TRBJ1-2; a possible D gene is TRBD1 (5 bases). V lost 2 bases, J lost 5 bases, and 6 bases lay in between. This CDR3 contains 12 residues. The germline V gene has CDR1 SNHLY and CDR2 FYNNEI.

This rearrangement joins TRBV11-3 to TRBJ2-7; D tentatively fits TRBD1 or TRBD2 (5 bases each). Germline-derived CDR1 and CDR2 are SGHNT and YENEEA. Trimming removed 0 bases at V and 0 bases at J, with 21 bases between. The CDR3 has 19 residues. The CDR3 region is CASSLDHPLRWGSSYEQYF. CDR3 sequence (DNA): TGTGCCAGCAGCTTAGATCATCCCCTCCGGTGGGGGAGCTCCTACGAGCAGTACTTC.

In this sample, this clonotype turned up a few times. CDR3 protein: CASSYAVSPLHF. Here the CDR3 DNA reads TGTGCCAGCAGTTACGCAGTTTCACCCCTCCACTTT. The chain uses TRBV6-2 or TRBV6-3 and TRBJ1-6; no clear D. Trimming pared 2 bases from V and 9 bases from J, leaving 5 bases between. The CDR3 covers 12 residues. The germline CDR1 and CDR2 sequences are MNHEY and SVGEGT.

The chain couples TRBV5-4 to TRBJ2-7, with D perhaps matching TRBD2 (6 bases). Trimming removed 2 bases from V and 2 bases from J, with 11 bases in between. Germline V gene data show CDR1 as SGHNT and CDR2 as YYREEE (reference sequence). This CDR3 has 14 residues. This CDR3 reads CASSLGGNPYEQYF. CDR3 DNA: TGTGCCAGCAGCTTAGGAGGGAATCCCTACGAGCAGTACTTC.

The chain joins TRBV5-6 to TRBJ2-7; D gene ambiguous. Germline CDR1 reads SGHDT; CDR2 reads YYEEEE. The CDR3 has 14 amino acids. Trimming removed 4 bases at V and 0 bases at J, with 11 bases between. The CDR3 DNA reads as TGTGCCAGCAGCCACTGGGCCGGCTCCTACGAGCAGTACTTC. Translation gives CASSHWAGSYEQYF.

This clonotype turned up a few times. V is TRBV6-1 and J is TRBJ2-5; 8 nucleotides line up with TRBD2. Looked up from germline, CDR1 is MNHNS and CDR2 is SASEGT. This CDR3 has 13 amino acids. V shed 7 bases, J shed 5 bases, and the junction held 6 bases outside the gene matches. The CDR3 sequence: CASTRGGYETQYF. The CDR3 DNA reads as TGTGCCAGCACCCGGGGGGGATACGAGACCCAGTACTTC.

The table lists this clonotype with a count of one. The chain uses TRBV2 and TRBJ2-7, with D hard to call. Germline CDR1 and CDR2: SNHLY and FYNNEI. This CDR3 contains 14 residues. V shed 2 bases and J shed 3 bases, with 11 bases lying between them. The CDR3 loop reads CASSESEHHYEQYF. CDR3 DNA: TGTGCCAGCAGTGAATCGGAACATCACTACGAGCAGTACTTC.

V usage is TRBV5-1 and J usage is TRBJ2-5; 14 nucleotides line up with TRBD2. The CDR3 totals 15 residues. Per the germline V gene, CDR1 is SGHRS and CDR2 is YFSETQ. Germline trimming cut 4 bases from V and 2 bases from J; bases unmatched to any gene: 1. The CDR3 DNA reads as TGCGCCAGCAGCCGACTAGCGGGAGGGCAAGAGACCCAGTACTTC. As protein: CASSRLAGGQETQYF.

This clonotype was seen more than once but under ten times. The V and J genes are TRBV28 and TRBJ1-3; D is unclear. The V end lost 7 bases, the J end lost 8 bases, and 15 bases lay between the germline ends. Germline CDR1 reads MDHEN; CDR2 reads SYDVKM. CDR3 size: 13 residues. CDR3 in DNA: TGTGCCAGCACAGGCCCCGCTAGAGACACCATATATTTT. It codes for CASTGPARDTIYF.

This clonotype has a single count. The genes are TRBV7-6 and TRBJ1-1; D is possibly TRBD1 (5 bases). The V gene lost 4 bases and the J gene lost 0 bases, with 15 bases spanning the gap. The germline V gene has CDR1 SGHVS and CDR2 FNYEAQ. The CDR3 totals 16 residues. CDR3 sequence reads: CASSSWDLSLNTEAFF. In DNA form, the CDR3 reads TGTGCCAGCAGCTCCTGGGACCTTAGCTTGAACACTGAAGCTTTCTTT.

The chain recombines TRBV20-1 with TRBJ2-1; 9 positions match TRBD1. CDR1 and CDR2 (germline): DFQATT, SNEGSKA (reference sequence). This CDR3 contains 15 residues. V gave up 6 bases and J gave up 3 bases; unmatched junction bases: 9. The CDR3 sequence is CSAIPGQGVYNEQFF. The CDR3 DNA follows: TGCAGTGCCATACCGGGACAGGGAGTCTACAATGAGCAGTTCTTC.

The chain carries TRBV11-1 and TRBJ2-5; tentatively, D is TRBD2 (6 bases). V lost 3 bases, J lost 4 bases, and 9 bases lay in between. Germline values: CDR1 SGHAT, CDR2 FQDESV (reference sequence). CDR3 length: 13 residues. The CDR3 nucleotides are TGTGCCAGCAGCTTGGGGGGAGCAGAGACCCAGTACTTC. As protein: CASSLGGAETQYF.

Relative to its sample, this clonotype is medium-sized. The J gene is TRBJ1-2, the V gene TRBV24-1; 10 bases line up with TRBD1. The CDR3 covers 15 residues. Per germline, CDR1 KGHDR and CDR2 SFDVKD. J was trimmed by 7 bases and V by 5 bases; bases with no gene match: 9. The CDR3 protein is CATSALGQGPAGYTF. The CDR3 DNA is TGTGCCACCAGTGCCTTGGGACAGGGGCCAGCTGGCTACACCTTC.

CDR3 in amino acids: CASSLRAHEQYF. The CDR3 coding sequence is TGTGCCAGCAGTTTAAGAGCGCACGAGCAGTACTTC. The chain joins TRBV28 to TRBJ2-7; D gene uncertain. Germline CDR1 and CDR2: MDHEN and SYDVKM. Trimming shortened V by 2 bases and J by 5 bases, and 7 bases separated the two germline ends. The CDR3 runs to 12 residues.

In its sample, this clonotype was seen a few times. The chain links TRBV20-1 to TRBJ2-1; TRBD2 is a possible D gene (6 bases). This CDR3 spans 11 amino acids. Trimming stripped 6 bases from V and 8 bases from J, with 11 bases between. CDR1 is DFQATT, CDR2 SNEGSKA, per germline (reference sequence). The CDR3 region has the DNA TGCAGTGCCAGGACTATCCATGAGCAGTTCTTC. Its protein is CSARTIHEQFF.